Only a few counts were recorded for the clone carrying this TCR beta chain. The antigen remains undetermined. Trimming pared 5 bases from V and 2 bases from J, leaving 10 bases between. The CDR3 consists of 15 residues. Germline V lookup: CDR1 LNHDA, CDR2 SQIVND (reference sequence). Reverse transcribing all isolated RNA meant expressed TCRB transcripts were sequenced. Measured with immunoSEQ multiplex PCR; TCRdb has only the in-frame clones, and not every one. This table holds some 640,000 clones, around 15% found once. The sample is drawn from a study of beta chain features in type 1 diabetes. Whole-study context: Across every sample, around 98 million sorted cells were examined in total.

Findings and limits, study-wide: Moderate but significant shortening of TCRB CDR3s was recorded in all four CD4+ subsets from Type 1 diabetes patients. A greater similarity of naive, central memory and Treg TCRB repertoires was seen among patients than among healthy donors. Type 1 diabetes patients had VDJ junctions that carried fewer insertions and more deletions.

Input material: naive CD4+ T cells from blood. The receptor's source is a man between 18 and 35 years old with type 1 diabetes. The chain joins TRBV19 to TRBJ2-6; no clear D gene. CDR3 protein: CASSPGLPGANVLTF. The CDR3 region has the DNA TGTGCCAGTAGTCCCGGTCTACCTGGGGCCAACGTCCTGACTTTC.